The next 9 T cell receptor beta chains were all read from a single sample in a study of PD-1 blockade in classical Hodgkin lymphoma. In every patient, relapse followed autologous stem cell transplantation, while exposure to brentuximab vedotin differed. TCRdb keeps only in-frame clones here, not all; method: immunoSEQ multiplex PCR. The repertoire holds 150,000 or so clones, with approximately 72% as singletons. The sample in question was peripheral blood mononuclear cells (PBMCs), obtained before the second cycle of nivolumab. The source is a human donor with classical Hodgkin lymphoma.

The V call is TRBV5-4, the J call TRBJ2-1; 10 nucleotides line up with TRBD2. Germline V lookup: CDR1 SGHNT, CDR2 YYREEE (reference sequence). J lost 3 bases, V lost 0 bases, and 3 bases had no gene match. The CDR3 has 16 residues. The CDR3 nucleotides are TGTGCCAGCAGCTTGGCGGCTAGCGGGAGCTACAATGAGCAGTTCTTC. This translates into CASSLAASGSYNEQFF.

The V and J genes are TRBV7-2 and TRBJ1-2, with 7 bases identical to TRBD1. This CDR3 is built from 15 residues. The J segment lost 2 bases and the V segment lost 3 bases, leaving 6 bases of the junction unmatched. CDR1 and CDR2 from the germline V gene are SGHTA and FQGNSA. The CDR3, as DNA: TGTGCCAGCAGCTTCACGACAGGGCCCAACTATGGCTACACCTTC. It encodes CASSFTTGPNYGYTF.

This clone was observed a few times. The CDR3 loop is CASSSRGPSTGWTYNEQFF. The CDR3 region has the DNA TGTGCCAGTAGTTCCCGTGGTCCCTCGACAGGGTGGACCTACAATGAGCAGTTCTTC. This sequence joins TRBV19 and TRBJ2-1; TRBD1 matches at 7 bases. Per the germline V gene, CDR1 is LNHDA and CDR2 is SQIVND (reference sequence). The CDR3 extends over 19 amino acids. V shed 5 bases, J shed 2 bases, and the junction held 18 bases outside the gene matches.

The chain employs TRBV6-5 and TRBJ2-3, with D possibly being TRBD1 (6 bases). Germline CDR1 is MNHEY and CDR2 is SVGAGI. The CDR3 length is 14 residues. With 4 bases removed from V and 6 bases from J, the gap between germline ends came to 14 bases. The CDR3: CASSSGQSWDTQYF. In DNA, the CDR3 is TGTGCCAGCAGTTCAGGACAGTCCTGGGATACGCAGTATTTT.

The V gene is TRBV6-5, the J gene TRBJ1-2; D might be TRBD1 (5 bases). Germline V CDR1 and CDR2: MNHEY, SVGAGI. The CDR3 length is 14 residues. The V gene lost 7 bases and the J gene lost 3 bases, with 15 bases spanning the gap. CDR3 in amino acids: CASKRGEGDYGYTF. The CDR3, as DNA: TGTGCCAGCAAAAGGGGAGAGGGAGACTATGGCTACACCTTC.

The chain has TRBV6-6 and TRBJ1-5; D not resolved. In germline, CDR1 is MNHNY, CDR2 SVGAGI (reference sequence). The CDR3 length is 16 residues. The V gene lost 6 bases and the J gene lost 2 bases, with 17 bases spanning the gap. The CDR3 reads CASSPGRYLGNQPQHF. DNA for the CDR3: TGTGCCAGCAGCCCCGGGAGGTACTTGGGCAATCAGCCCCAGCATTTT.

This chain uses TRBV7-9 with TRBJ2-7; 10 nucleotides match TRBD1. The germline V gene encodes CDR1 SEHNR and CDR2 FQNEAQ (reference sequence). This CDR3 spans 18 amino acids. V gave up 4 bases and J gave up 5 bases; unmatched junction bases: 17. In nucleotides, the CDR3 is TGTGCCAGCAGCTCGGCCCACGGCGGACAGGGGGTAAGCCACGAGCAGTACTTC. It codes for CASSSAHGGQGVSHEQYF.

The chain recombines TRBV28 with TRBJ1-1; no reliable D call. There are 15 residues in the CDR3. The germline gives CDR1 MDHEN, CDR2 SYDVKM. V gave up 3 bases and J gave up 2 bases, with 13 bases separating them. The CDR3 region is CASSLRRSPNTEAFF. CDR3 DNA: TGTGCCAGCAGTTTGAGGCGGTCCCCCAACACTGAAGCTTTCTTT.

The chain employs TRBV5-4 and TRBJ2-3, with 10 bases that match TRBD2. This CDR3 spans 18 amino acids. The ends lost 0 bases at V and 0 bases at J; junction bases unmatched: 7. CDR1 is SGHNT and CDR2 is YYREEE in the germline V gene (reference sequence). This chain's CDR3 is CASSLGLAGYYSTDTQYF. The CDR3 DNA follows: TGTGCCAGCAGCTTGGGACTAGCGGGTTACTATAGCACAGATACGCAGTATTTT. Supplemented by reference TRBV5-4 and TRBJ2-3, the full variable domain reads ETGVTQSPTHLIKTRGQQVTLRCSSQSGHNTVSWYQQALGQGPQFIFQYYREEENGRGNFPPRFSGLQFPNYSSELNVNALELDDSALYLCASSLGLAGYYSTDTQYFGPGTRLTVL.